The rows below give T cell receptor beta chains drawn from one sample of a study of identical twins. From the 5' RACE reads, TCRdb called clonotypes with MiXCR, one entry per CDR3 protein. The sample lists roughly 290,000 distinct CDR3 sequences; around 8.8% were seen once. The same sample was also used in a study of yellow fever vaccine responses in identical twins.

The sample comprised memory (CD45RO+) T cells sorted from blood. These receptors were collected from a woman aged 18-29 years in good health. CDR3s include the opening cysteine and the closing phenylalanine or tryptophan. The order of the fields is V gene, J gene, clone size, D gene, CDR3 protein, CDR3 DNA. D genes are given only for firm matches. The listing skips clone size in some rows; elsewhere it reads once, few, many or a size class.

v_call: TRBV7-2
j_call: TRBJ2-2
clone_size: -
d_call: TRBD2
cdr3_aa: CASSLWGLAGGTGELFF
cdr3_nt: TGTGCCAGCAGCTTATGGGGTCTAGCGGGGGGGACCGGGGAGCTGTTTTTT

v_call: TRBV5-1
j_call: TRBJ2-3
clone_size: many
d_call: -
cdr3_aa: CASRSGTSTDTQYF
cdr3_nt: TGCGCCAGCAGGTCCGGAACTAGCACAGATACGCAGTATTTT

v_call: TRBV7-9
j_call: TRBJ1-1
clone_size: many
d_call: -
cdr3_aa: CASSLIGGGTHTEAFF
cdr3_nt: TGTGCCAGCAGCTTGATCGGCGGGGGGACGCACACTGAAGCTTTCTTT

v_call: TRBV20-1
j_call: TRBJ2-5
clone_size: -
d_call: TRBD1
cdr3_aa: CSAEQGAGETQYF
cdr3_nt: TGCAGTGCTGAGCAGGGGGCCGGGGAGACCCAGTACTTC

v_call: TRBV6-5
j_call: TRBJ2-3
clone_size: few
d_call: TRBD2
cdr3_aa: CASSPLAGTQYF
cdr3_nt: TGTGCCAGCAGCCCCCTAGCGGGAACGCAGTATTTT

v_call: TRBV20-1
j_call: TRBJ1-2
clone_size: many
d_call: TRBD1
cdr3_aa: CSAMGQGESYGYTF
cdr3_nt: TGCAGTGCGATGGGACAGGGGGAAAGTTATGGCTACACCTTC

v_call: TRBV28
j_call: TRBJ2-3
clone_size: -
d_call: -
cdr3_aa: CASSTRQGRYTDTQYF
cdr3_nt: TGTGCCAGCAGTACCCGCCAGGGCCGGTACACAGATACGCAGTATTTT

v_call: TRBV6-1
j_call: TRBJ2-1
clone_size: -
d_call: TRBD2
cdr3_aa: CASRVRLAGGNEQFF
cdr3_nt: TGTGCCAGCAGGGTCAGACTAGCGGGAGGGAATGAGCAGTTCTTC

v_call: TRBV20-1
j_call: TRBJ1-1
clone_size: -
d_call: TRBD1
cdr3_aa: CSARIDRGSAEAFF
cdr3_nt: TGCAGTGCTAGAATTGACAGGGGCAGCGCTGAAGCTTTCTTT

v_call: TRBV6-4
j_call: TRBJ2-3
clone_size: few
d_call: -
cdr3_aa: CASSDRAPGGGTDTQYF
cdr3_nt: TGTGCCAGCAGTGACCGAGCGCCGGGGGGCGGCACAGATACGCAGTATTTT

v_call: TRBV9
j_call: TRBJ2-5
clone_size: -
d_call: TRBD2
cdr3_aa: CASSKPSGGRQETQYF
cdr3_nt: TGTGCCAGCAGCAAACCTAGCGGGGGGAGACAAGAGACCCAGTACTTC

v_call: TRBV20-1
j_call: TRBJ2-7
clone_size: -
d_call: TRBD2
cdr3_aa: CSAGGTIYEQYF
cdr3_nt: TGCAGTGCTGGGGGGACTATCTACGAGCAGTACTTC

v_call: TRBV18
j_call: TRBJ2-1
clone_size: many
d_call: -
cdr3_aa: CASSPQGPNEQFF
cdr3_nt: TGTGCCAGCTCACCACAGGGCCCCAATGAGCAGTTCTTC

v_call: TRBV10-3
j_call: TRBJ2-7
clone_size: many
d_call: TRBD1
cdr3_aa: CAISEPWDRGSYEQYF
cdr3_nt: TGTGCCATCAGTGAGCCATGGGACAGGGGGTCCTACGAGCAGTACTTC

v_call: TRBV7-9
j_call: TRBJ2-1
clone_size: -
d_call: -
cdr3_aa: CASSSPTPTYNEQFF
cdr3_nt: TGTGCCAGCAGCTCCCCGACTCCGACCTACAATGAGCAGTTCTTC

v_call: TRBV11-2
j_call: TRBJ2-5
clone_size: few
d_call: -
cdr3_aa: CASSPVHQETQYF
cdr3_nt: TGTGCCAGCAGCCCCGTCCACCAAGAGACCCAGTACTTC

v_call: TRBV29-1
j_call: TRBJ2-2
clone_size: many
d_call: -
cdr3_aa: CSVDPGPNTGELFF
cdr3_nt: TGCAGCGTTGACCCGGGACCCAACACCGGGGAGCTGTTTTTT

v_call: TRBV20-1
j_call: TRBJ1-4
clone_size: few
d_call: TRBD1
cdr3_aa: CSATPLAGQGNEKLFF
cdr3_nt: TGCAGTGCTACCCCGTTAGCGGGACAGGGGAATGAAAAACTGTTTTTT

v_call: TRBV24-1
j_call: TRBJ2-1
clone_size: few
d_call: TRBD2
cdr3_aa: CATSDFPLAGVGNEQFF
cdr3_nt: TGTGCCACCAGTGATTTTCCGCTAGCGGGAGTTGGAAATGAGCAGTTCTTC

v_call: TRBV4-1
j_call: TRBJ1-1
clone_size: -
d_call: -
cdr3_aa: CASSQDGQTNTEAFF
cdr3_nt: TGCGCCAGCAGCCAAGACGGACAAACGAACACTGAAGCTTTCTTT

v_call: TRBV24-1
j_call: TRBJ2-5
clone_size: few
d_call: -
cdr3_aa: CATSEGGTVQETQYF
cdr3_nt: TGTGCCACCAGTGAGGGGGGGACAGTCCAAGAGACCCAGTACTTC

v_call: TRBV28
j_call: TRBJ2-1
clone_size: few
d_call: -
cdr3_aa: CASSSDLGNYNEQFF
cdr3_nt: TGTGCCAGCAGCTCGGACCTAGGGAACTACAATGAGCAGTTCTTC

v_call: TRBV7-8
j_call: TRBJ2-1
clone_size: many
d_call: -
cdr3_aa: CASTPSTEQFF
cdr3_nt: TGTGCCAGCACCCCATCCACTGAGCAGTTCTTC

v_call: TRBV20-1
j_call: TRBJ2-3
clone_size: -
d_call: -
cdr3_aa: CCAPPGSSRTDTQYF
cdr3_nt: TGCTGTGCCCCGCCCGGATCGAGTCGCACAGATACGCAGTATTTT

v_call: TRBV3-1
j_call: TRBJ2-6
clone_size: many
d_call: -
cdr3_aa: CASSQGNSGANVLTF
cdr3_nt: TGTGCCAGCAGCCAAGGTAACTCTGGGGCCAACGTCCTGACTTTC

v_call: TRBV20-1
j_call: TRBJ2-5
clone_size: few
d_call: -
cdr3_aa: CSTGEETQYF
cdr3_nt: TGCAGTACGGGGGAAGAGACCCAGTACTTC

v_call: TRBV5-1
j_call: TRBJ2-6
clone_size: -
d_call: -
cdr3_aa: CASSSRAGAGANVLTF
cdr3_nt: TGCGCCAGCAGCTCTCGGGCAGGTGCTGGGGCCAACGTCCTGACTTTC

v_call: TRBV27
j_call: TRBJ2-1
clone_size: -
d_call: TRBD2
cdr3_aa: CASSSLAGGPSYNEQFF
cdr3_nt: TGTGCCAGCAGTTCGCTAGCGGGGGGGCCCTCCTACAATGAGCAGTTCTTC

v_call: TRBV28
j_call: TRBJ2-7
clone_size: many
d_call: -
cdr3_aa: CASSLGSRGAYEQYF
cdr3_nt: TGTGCCAGCAGTTTGGGGTCTAGAGGGGCCTACGAGCAGTACTTC

v_call: TRBV7-2
j_call: TRBJ2-1
clone_size: many
d_call: TRBD1
cdr3_aa: CASSLSTGPYNEQFF
cdr3_nt: TGTGCCAGCAGCTTATCGACAGGGCCCTACAATGAGCAGTTCTTC

v_call: TRBV19
j_call: TRBJ2-2
clone_size: few
d_call: TRBD1
cdr3_aa: CASSIFGGHMTGSPGELFF
cdr3_nt: TGTGCCAGTAGTATATTCGGCGGTCATATGACAGGGTCCCCCGGGGAGCTGTTTTTT

v_call: TRBV3-1
j_call: TRBJ2-1
clone_size: -
d_call: -
cdr3_aa: CASSQVSGNEQFF
cdr3_nt: TGTGCCAGCAGCCAAGTCTCAGGGAATGAGCAGTTCTTC

v_call: TRBV3-1
j_call: TRBJ1-4
clone_size: many
d_call: -
cdr3_aa: CASRIGTGPNEKLFF
cdr3_nt: TGTGCCAGCAGGATAGGTACAGGGCCTAATGAAAAACTGTTTTTT

v_call: TRBV18
j_call: TRBJ2-1
clone_size: many
d_call: -
cdr3_aa: CASSPVASSYNEQFF
cdr3_nt: TGTGCCAGCTCACCAGTCGCTAGCAGCTACAATGAGCAGTTCTTC

v_call: TRBV4-2
j_call: TRBJ2-3
clone_size: few
d_call: -
cdr3_aa: CASSQDAGAEDTQYF
cdr3_nt: TGTGCCAGCAGCCAAGACGCGGGGGCGGAAGATACGCAGTATTTT

v_call: TRBV7-9
j_call: TRBJ2-7
clone_size: few
d_call: -
cdr3_aa: CAGQDPLSYEQYF
cdr3_nt: TGTGCCGGCCAGGACCCACTCTCCTACGAGCAGTACTTC

v_call: TRBV27
j_call: TRBJ1-5
clone_size: -
d_call: -
cdr3_aa: CASRREGISGNQPQHF
cdr3_nt: TGTGCCAGCAGACGCGAGGGGATAAGTGGGAATCAGCCCCAGCATTTT

v_call: TRBV5-1
j_call: TRBJ1-5
clone_size: few
d_call: -
cdr3_aa: CASSFGQNNQPQHF
cdr3_nt: TGCGCCAGCAGCTTTGGACAGAACAATCAGCCCCAGCATTTT

v_call: TRBV29-1
j_call: TRBJ2-1
clone_size: many
d_call: TRBD1
cdr3_aa: CSASQTTGGSYNEQFF
cdr3_nt: TGCAGCGCCTCCCAAACTACAGGGGGCTCCTACAATGAGCAGTTCTTC

v_call: TRBV12-3/TRBV12-4
j_call: TRBJ2-5
clone_size: many
d_call: TRBD1
cdr3_aa: CASSLRDRGKTQYF
cdr3_nt: TGTGCCAGCAGTCTCCGGGACAGGGGAAAGACCCAGTACTTC

v_call: TRBV2
j_call: TRBJ1-5
clone_size: -
d_call: TRBD1
cdr3_aa: CASRIQTGSSPQHF
cdr3_nt: TGTGCCAGCAGGATCCAGACAGGGTCTTCGCCCCAGCATTTT

v_call: TRBV28
j_call: TRBJ2-7
clone_size: many
d_call: TRBD1
cdr3_aa: CASSLSWTGAKEQYF
cdr3_nt: TGTGCCAGCAGTTTATCTTGGACAGGGGCTAAGGAGCAGTACTTC

v_call: TRBV20-1
j_call: TRBJ2-1
clone_size: many
d_call: TRBD2
cdr3_aa: CSAELASSYNEQFF
cdr3_nt: TGCAGTGCTGAACTAGCGAGCTCCTACAATGAGCAGTTCTTC